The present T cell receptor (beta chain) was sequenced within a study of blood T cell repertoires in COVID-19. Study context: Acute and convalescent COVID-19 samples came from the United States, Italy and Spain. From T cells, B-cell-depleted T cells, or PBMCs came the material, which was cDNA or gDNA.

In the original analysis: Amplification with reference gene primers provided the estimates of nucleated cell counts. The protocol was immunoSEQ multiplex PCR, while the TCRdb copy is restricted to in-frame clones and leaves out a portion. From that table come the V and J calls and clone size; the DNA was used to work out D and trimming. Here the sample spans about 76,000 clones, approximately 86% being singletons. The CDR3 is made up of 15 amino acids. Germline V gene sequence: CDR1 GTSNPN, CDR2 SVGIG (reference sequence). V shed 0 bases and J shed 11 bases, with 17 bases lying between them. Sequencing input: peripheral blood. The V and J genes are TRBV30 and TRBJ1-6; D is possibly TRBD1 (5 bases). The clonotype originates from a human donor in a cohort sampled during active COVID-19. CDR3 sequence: CAWSVPPGMITPLHF. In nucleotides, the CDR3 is TGTGCCTGGAGTGTACCTCCAGGGATGATAACACCCCTCCACTTT.